This T cell receptor beta chain was identified in a study of technical replicates of blood from a handful of donors. The data were produced by immunoSEQ multiplex PCR, yet TCRdb's version contains in-frame clones alone and is incomplete. The repertoire holds roughly 12,000 clones, with around 93% as singletons. This clonotype was sampled from a human donor in good health. Sequenced input: PBMCs.

This chain's CDR3 is CASSFNPPRAYEQYF. The CDR3 bases are TGTGCCAGCAGTTTTAATCCCCCTCGTGCCTACGAGCAGTACTTC. The rearrangement uses TRBV7-9 and TRBJ2-7; the D is unclear. Germline CDR1 and CDR2: SEHNR and FQNEAQ (reference sequence). Trimming stripped 6 bases from V and 2 bases from J, with 17 bases between. The CDR3 sequence is 15 residues long. The full variable domain, its missing parts supplied by reference TRBV7-9 and TRBJ2-7, is DTGVSQNPRHKITKRGQNVTFRCDPISEHNRLYWYRQTLGQGPEFLTYFQNEAQLEKSRLLSDRFSAERPKGSFSTLEIQRTEQGDSAMYLCASSFNPPRAYEQYFGPGTRLTVT.